These 21 T cell receptor beta chains share one sample of origin, sequenced in a study of blood T cell repertoires in COVID-19. Assay: immunoSEQ multiplex PCR; the TCRdb copy retains only in-frame clones and omits some. The sample consists of over 90,000 clones, more than 75% of them appearing once. Sample: peripheral blood. These receptor sequences come from a man between 50 and 59 years old with active or convalescent COVID-19.

The chain is built from TRBV4-3 and TRBJ1-2, with D possibly being TRBD1 (5 bases). Per germline, CDR1 LGHNA and CDR2 YSLEER. CDR3 length: 15 amino acids. V was pared by 1 base and J by 5 bases, with 14 bases between. The CDR3 sequence: CASSQVREVGYGYTF. The CDR3 DNA sequence: TGCGCCAGCAGCCAAGTCAGGGAAGTGGGATATGGCTACACCTTC.

The V call is TRBV12-3 or TRBV12-4, the J call TRBJ2-5; 7 positions match TRBD1. The CDR3 sequence is 13 residues long. The junction had 4 bases not matched to a gene; V was cut back by 6 bases and J by 3 bases. DNA for the CDR3: TGTGCCAGCAGGGCAGGGACAGAAGAGACCCAGTACTTC. Translation gives CASRAGTEETQYF.

V gene TRBV2 combines with J gene TRBJ2-3; TRBD2 matches at 7 bases. Germline V CDR1 and CDR2: SNHLY, FYNNEI. Trimming removed 5 bases from V and 2 bases from J; junction bases left unmatched: 10. There are 16 residues in the CDR3. The CDR3 DNA is TGTGCCAGCAGTTTAACTCCGGGACTATACACAGATACGCAGTATTTT. Its protein product is CASSLTPGLYTDTQYF.

The rearrangement links TRBV19 to TRBJ2-2; weak D call: TRBD2 (5 bases). The germline V gene encodes CDR1 LNHDA and CDR2 SQIVND (reference sequence). Trimming shortened V by 7 bases and J by 4 bases, and 19 bases separated the two germline ends. The CDR3 runs to 16 residues. In nucleotides, the CDR3 is TGTGCCAGTACGGGGTCGAGCACAGTGTCCACCGGGGAGCTGTTTTTT. It codes for CASTGSSTVSTGELFF.

The genes are TRBV6-6 and TRBJ2-3; D is possibly TRBD1 (5 bases). Trimming pared 0 bases from V and 2 bases from J, leaving 9 bases between. The CDR3 has 15 amino acids. CDR1 and CDR2 (germline): MNHNY, SVGAGI (reference sequence). The CDR3 sequence is CASSYSGRATDTQYF. CDR3 nucleotide sequence: TGTGCCAGCAGTTACTCGGGCAGGGCCACAGATACGCAGTATTTT.

The V gene is TRBV28, the J gene TRBJ2-6; D remains unclear. CDR1 and CDR2 (germline): MDHEN, SYDVKM. This CDR3 has 15 residues. V gave up 5 bases and J gave up 1 base, with 9 bases separating them. CDR3 coding DNA: TGTGCCAGCAGTCCCCCCCCATCTGGGGCCAACGTCCTGACTTTC. Protein: CASSPPPSGANVLTF. The full variable domain, rest sourced from reference TRBV28 and TRBJ2-6, is DVKVTQSSRYLVKRTGEKVFLECVQDMDHENMFWYRQDPGLGLRLIYFSYDVKMKEKGDIPEGYSVSREKKERFSLILESASTNQTSMYLCASSPPPSGANVLTFGAGSRLTVL.

The J gene is TRBJ2-3, the V gene TRBV3-1 (or the pseudogene TRBV3-2); D ambiguous. Germline assignment: CDR1 LGHDT and CDR2 YNNKEL (reference sequence). Trimming left V 0 bases short and J 0 bases short, with 7 bases between. CDR3 length: 15 residues. CDR3 nucleotide sequence: TGTGCCAGCAGCCAAGAGCCGGGTAGCACAGATACGCAGTATTTT. This gives the protein CASSQEPGSTDTQYF.

The genes are TRBV6-6 and TRBJ2-1; the match to TRBD2 covers 10 bases. Per the germline V gene, CDR1 is MNHNY and CDR2 is SVGAGI (reference sequence). The CDR3 consists of 14 residues. The V segment lost 8 bases and the J segment 5 bases; nucleotides outside the gene matches: 6. DNA for the CDR3: TGTGCCAGCGGGAGCGGGGGGGCCAACAATGAGCAGTTCTTC. This codes for CASGSGGANNEQFF.

The chain has TRBV19 and TRBJ2-7; 9 bases align to TRBD1. The V and J ends lost 11 bases and 0 bases, in that order; junction bases with no gene match: 5. This CDR3 contains 13 residues. Germline CDR1 and CDR2: LNHDA and SQIVND (reference sequence). The CDR3 DNA sequence: TGTGCCGCGGGGACAGGGATCTCCTACGAGCAGTACTTC. The encoded protein is CAAGTGISYEQYF.

The gene calls are TRBV27 and TRBJ2-5, with D possibly TRBD1 on 6 matching bases. Germline V CDR1 and CDR2: MNHEY, SMNVEV (reference sequence). The CDR3 runs to 14 residues. V lost 7 bases and J 4 bases, leaving 16 bases between the germline ends. DNA for the CDR3: TGTGCCAGCAAATTGGAAGGGGGTCGAGAGACCCAGTACTTC. This sequence encodes CASKLEGGRETQYF.

This rearrangement joins TRBV3-1 (or the pseudogene TRBV3-2) to TRBJ2-5, with 9 bases matching TRBD2. Germline-derived CDR1 and CDR2 are LGHDT and YNNKEL (reference sequence). The CDR3 contains 16 residues. V trimming: 4 bases; J trimming: 4 bases; junction bases outside the gene matches: 10. The CDR3 DNA is TGTGCCAGCAGCCCCATACCCAGCGGGGGGAGAGAGACCCAGTACTTC. Translated, it gives CASSPIPSGGRETQYF.

The J gene is TRBJ2-3, the V gene TRBV25-1; D unresolved. CDR3 length: 15 residues. The V gene lost 2 bases and the J gene lost 3 bases, with 12 bases spanning the gap. Germline CDR1 MGHDK, CDR2 SYGVNS. CDR3 coding DNA: TGTGCCAGCAGTGAACCCCGACGGGTGACAGATACGCAGTATTTT. It is translated as CASSEPRRVTDTQYF.

The chain carries TRBV6-2 or TRBV6-3 and TRBJ2-5; 10 nucleotides line up with TRBD2. Germline CDR1 and CDR2: MNHEY and SVGEGT. CDR3 length equals 16 residues. Trimming at V came to 6 bases and at J to 2 bases, leaving 9 bases not matched to a gene. The CDR3 DNA follows: TGTGCCAGCAGCCTCAGCGGGGGGGCGGCGCAAGAGACCCAGTACTTC. It codes for CASSLSGGAAQETQYF.

This clone occurred once. This CDR3 reads CASSYLGNTEAFF. CDR3 nucleotide sequence: TGTGCCAGCAGCTACCTAGGGAACACTGAAGCTTTCTTT. V is TRBV7-8 and J is TRBJ1-1; no firm D call. Trimming took off 4 bases at V and 1 base at J, with 7 bases between the two ends. The length of the CDR3 is 13 residues. Per the germline V gene, CDR1 is SGHVS and CDR2 is FQNEAQ.

V is TRBV6-5 and J is TRBJ1-6, with a weak D call TRBD1 (5 bases). The CDR3 sequence is 14 residues long. The germline CDR1 and CDR2 sequences are MNHEY and SVGAGI. V was clipped by 2 bases and J by 4 bases, with 6 bases between them. CDR3 sequence: CASSYDSYNSPLHF. The CDR3 DNA sequence: TGTGCCAGCAGTTACGACAGTTATAATTCACCCCTCCACTTT.

The gene calls are TRBV19 and TRBJ2-3, with 7 bases lining up with TRBD1. V dropped 5 bases and J dropped 0; count of bases not matched to a gene: 2. The CDR3 contains 14 residues. Germline CDR1 reads LNHDA; CDR2 reads SQIVND (reference sequence). CDR3 amino acids: CASSSTGSTDTQYF. The CDR3 nucleotides read TGTGCCAGTAGTTCGACAGGGAGCACAGATACGCAGTATTTT.

The genes are TRBV5-1 and TRBJ1-3; 7 positions match TRBD1. This CDR3 contains 15 residues. V dropped 5 bases and J dropped 4; count of bases not matched to a gene: 9. The germline V gene has CDR1 SGHRS and CDR2 YFSETQ. In nucleotides, the CDR3 is TGCGCCAGCAGGCCCGAGGGGGCGATGGGAAACACCATATATTTT. It specifies CASRPEGAMGNTIYF.

The rearrangement uses TRBV4-1 and TRBJ2-7; the D is unclear. This CDR3 region has 14 residues. Trimming left V 1 base short and J 1 base short, with 8 bases between. Germline CDR1 is MGHRA and CDR2 is YSYEKL. CDR3 region: CASSQAEQSYEQYF. CDR3 sequence (DNA): TGCGCCAGCAGCCAAGCGGAACAGTCCTACGAGCAGTACTTC.

The gene calls are TRBV19 and TRBJ1-5; possibly TRBD1 for D (6 bases). Deletions cut 7 bases from V and 2 bases from J, with 9 bases between. The CDR3 has 13 amino acids. Germline values: CDR1 LNHDA, CDR2 SQIVND (reference sequence). CDR3 region: CASKGGGNQPQHF. CDR3 nucleotide sequence: TGTGCCAGTAAGGGGGGGGGCAATCAGCCCCAGCATTTT. Variable domain in full (rest from reference TRBV19 and TRBJ1-5): DGGITQSPKYLFRKEGQNVTLSCEQNLNHDAMYWYRQDPGQGLRLIYYSQIVNDFQKGDIAEGYSVSREKKESFPLTVTSAQKNPTAFYLCASKGGGNQPQHFGDGTRLSIL.

The V gene is TRBV28, the J gene TRBJ1-2; D not certain. The CDR3 runs to 13 residues. CDR1 MDHEN and CDR2 SYDVKM come from the germline V gene. Trimming shortened V by 7 bases and J by 2 bases, and 11 bases separated the two germline ends. CDR3 nucleotide sequence: TGTGCCAGCACCCGGGGAGGGAACTATGGCTACACCTTC. Translated: CASTRGGNYGYTF.

This clone was found once. The rearrangement links TRBV7-9 to TRBJ1-2, with 11 nucleotides matching TRBD1. The V segment lost 1 base and the J segment 3 bases; nucleotides outside the gene matches: 1. The CDR3 extends over 15 amino acids. Germline CDR1 is SEHNR and CDR2 is FQNEAQ (reference sequence). Written as DNA, the CDR3 is TGTGCCAGCAGCTTAGTGGGACAGGGGGACTATGGCTACACCTTC. Translated: CASSLVGQGDYGYTF.